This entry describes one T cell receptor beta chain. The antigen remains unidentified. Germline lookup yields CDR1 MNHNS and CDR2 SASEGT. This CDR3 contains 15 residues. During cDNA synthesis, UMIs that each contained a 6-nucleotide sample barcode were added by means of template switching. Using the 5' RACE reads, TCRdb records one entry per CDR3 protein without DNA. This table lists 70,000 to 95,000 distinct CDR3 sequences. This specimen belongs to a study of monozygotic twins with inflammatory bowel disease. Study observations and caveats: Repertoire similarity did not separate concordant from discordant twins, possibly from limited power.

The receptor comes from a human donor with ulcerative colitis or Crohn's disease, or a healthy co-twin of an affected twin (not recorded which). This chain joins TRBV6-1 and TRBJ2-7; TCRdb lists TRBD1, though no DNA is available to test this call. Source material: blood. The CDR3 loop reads CASSTRDRATYEQYF.